This T cell receptor beta chain was sequenced during a study of graft-versus-host responses after intestinal transplantation. Turning to the study itself: All recipients were given anti-thymocyte globulin induction, and tacrolimus and steroids were then administered for three to four years.

Some clones are missing from TCRdb's copy, which holds only in-frame ones; the method was immunoSEQ multiplex PCR. Of fewer than 150,000 clones listed, 85% to 95% were seen once; the top ten hold 0.16%. As regards this clone: The antigen remains unidentified.

General study results and limits: The recipient marrow held GvH clones, and some of them showed up first in ileum or blood.

The CDR3 spans 13 residues. Looked up from germline, CDR1 is MGHRA and CDR2 is YSYEKL. The V gene lost 4 bases and the J gene lost 4 bases, with 8 bases spanning the gap. This sequence was found in a human donor who received an intestinal transplant. The source was unstimulated CD4+ T cells sorted from spleen or lymph node cells, collected before intestinal transplant. The V call is TRBV4-1, the J call TRBJ1-3; D gene unclear. CDR3 bases: TGCGCCAGCAGCCCCTTGGGGGGAAACACCATATATTTT. It is translated as CASSPLGGNTIYF.